Presented here are 10 T cell receptor beta chains from one specimen sequenced in a study of blood T cell repertoires in COVID-19. Clones were sequenced by immunoSEQ multiplex PCR, and TCRdb holds only the in-frame ones, with some missing. The table includes about 230,000 clones, 85% to 90% detected once. The sequencing input was peripheral blood. These receptors were obtained from a man aged 45 to 65 with COVID-19, enrolled during active disease.

The CDR3 here is CAWSAARWDEQYF. The CDR3 nucleotides are TGTGCCTGGAGCGCGGCTAGATGGGACGAGCAGTACTTC. The chain uses TRBV30 and TRBJ2-7; D not certain. Germline lookup yields CDR1 GTSNPN and CDR2 SVGIG (reference sequence). The ends were cut back, 3 bases at V and 5 bases at J, with 14 bases in the middle. The CDR3 runs to 13 residues.

This clone was counted only a few times. This chain uses TRBV19 with TRBJ2-7, with D possibly matching TRBD2 (6 bases). This CDR3 is built from 12 residues. Germline CDR1 and CDR2: LNHDA and SQIVND (reference sequence). Trimming pared 5 bases from V and 4 bases from J, leaving 9 bases between. CDR3 sequence reads: CASSPGGYEQYF. The CDR3 DNA reads as TGTGCCAGTAGTCCCGGAGGGTACGAGCAGTACTTC.

The rearrangement joins TRBV6-5 to TRBJ2-7; D gene uncertain. The V and J ends lost 0 bases and 2 bases respectively, with 11 bases between them. The CDR3 totals 15 residues. CDR1 MNHEY and CDR2 SVGAGI come from the germline V gene. The CDR3 nucleotides read TGTGCCAGCAGTTACTCGGCCTCCCAACCCTACGAGCAGTACTTC. Encoded protein: CASSYSASQPYEQYF.

The chain uses TRBV6-5 and TRBJ2-5, with TRBD2 matching 7 bases. CDR3 size: 11 residues. The V and J ends lost 11 bases and 4 bases, in that order; junction bases with no gene match: 4. Germline lookup yields CDR1 MNHEY and CDR2 SVGAGI. CDR3 in DNA: TGTGCCGGAACGGGAGGAGAGACCCAGTACTTC. Translated, it gives CAGTGGETQYF.

V gene TRBV2 combines with J gene TRBJ1-2; D is possibly TRBD1 (6 bases). This CDR3 region has 14 residues. Between the trimmed V and J ends, which lost 4 bases and 6 bases, there was a span of 15 bases. The V gene's germline CDR1 is SNHLY and CDR2 FYNNEI. The CDR3 coding sequence is TGTGCCAGCAGTGGAGGGGGGGATTACGATGGCTACACCTTC. Translating gives CASSGGGDYDGYTF.

This chain joins TRBV25-1 and TRBJ1-2, with D possibly being TRBD1 (5 bases). Trimming shortened V by 6 bases and J by 8 bases, and 16 bases separated the two germline ends. There are 13 residues in the CDR3. Germline values: CDR1 MGHDK, CDR2 SYGVNS. The CDR3 is CASRNGGEGGYTF. The CDR3 bases are TGTGCCAGCAGAAACGGAGGGGAGGGGGGCTACACCTTC.

The rearrangement joins TRBV2 to TRBJ2-7; 10 bases fit TRBD1. The CDR3 has 13 amino acids. The J segment lost 5 bases and the V segment lost 6 bases, leaving 4 bases of the junction unmatched. Germline values: CDR1 SNHLY, CDR2 FYNNEI. The CDR3 sequence: CASSRQGADEQYF. Here the CDR3 DNA reads TGTGCCAGCAGCAGACAGGGGGCTGACGAGCAGTACTTC.

The V and J genes are TRBV18 and TRBJ2-1, with TRBD1 identical over 7 bases. Germline CDR1 is KGHSH and CDR2 is LQKENI. Losses at the gene ends were 3 bases for V and 1 base for J; bases not matched to a gene: 0. The CDR3 runs 14 residues. The CDR3 region has the DNA TGTGCCAGCTCACCGGGACAGTCCTACAATGAGCAGTTCTTC. Translation: CASSPGQSYNEQFF.

This rearrangement joins TRBV15 to TRBJ2-2; 7 bases are a match to TRBD1. The CDR3 runs to 17 residues. Unmatched junction bases numbered 4, after V lost 0 bases and J lost 0 bases. Germline CDR1 is LNHNV and CDR2 is YYDKDF (reference sequence). CDR3 nucleotide sequence: TGTGCCACCAGCAGAGATTCCGGGACAGCGAACACCGGGGAGCTGTTTTTT. Protein sequence: CATSRDSGTANTGELFF.

This clone was picked up one time. The rearrangement uses TRBV5-6 and TRBJ1-2; 10 nucleotides align to TRBD1. Germline V lookup: CDR1 SGHDT, CDR2 YYEEEE. This CDR3 is built from 14 residues. The trim removed 4 bases at V and 2 bases at J, leaving 2 bases unmatched. This CDR3 is CASSPDRGNYGYTF. The CDR3 nucleotides are TGTGCCAGCAGCCCGGACAGGGGGAACTATGGCTACACCTTC.